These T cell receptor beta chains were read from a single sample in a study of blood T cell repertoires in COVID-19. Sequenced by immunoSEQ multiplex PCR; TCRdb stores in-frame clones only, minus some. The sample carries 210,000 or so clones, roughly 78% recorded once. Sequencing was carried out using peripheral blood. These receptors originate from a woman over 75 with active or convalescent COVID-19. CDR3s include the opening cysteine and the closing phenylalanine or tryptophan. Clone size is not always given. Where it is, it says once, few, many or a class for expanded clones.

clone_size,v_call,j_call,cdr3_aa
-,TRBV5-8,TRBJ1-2,CASSRLSNYGYTF
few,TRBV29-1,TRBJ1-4,CSFMGQENEKLFF
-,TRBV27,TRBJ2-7,CASGARPLYEQYF
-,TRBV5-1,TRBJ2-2,CASSLGLGDTGELFF
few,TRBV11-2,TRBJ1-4,CASSLGQGGEKLFF
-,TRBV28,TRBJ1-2,CASSPPGGQGFYGYTF
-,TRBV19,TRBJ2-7,CASSPQTGGVTYEQYF
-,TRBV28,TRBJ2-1,CASRALSGGVVHNEQFF
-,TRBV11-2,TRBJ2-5,CASSSDRGETQYF
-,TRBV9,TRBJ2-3,CASTPYWGTSGTDTQYF
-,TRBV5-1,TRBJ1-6,CASRQGARVGQRDSPLHF
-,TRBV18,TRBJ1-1,CASSTLGTSEAFF
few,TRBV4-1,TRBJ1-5,CASSQGDRGNQPQHF
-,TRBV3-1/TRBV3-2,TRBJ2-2,CASSQASGYTGELFF
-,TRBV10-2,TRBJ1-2,CASSESTMRGYTF
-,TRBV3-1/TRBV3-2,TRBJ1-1,CASSQRVANTEAFF
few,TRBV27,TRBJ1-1,CASSSPAQPLFQAFF
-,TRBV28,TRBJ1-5,CASRGQGDQPQHF
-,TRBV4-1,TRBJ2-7,CASSQLQGIYEQYF
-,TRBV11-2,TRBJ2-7,CASSLGPNNEQYF
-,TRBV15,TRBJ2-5,CATSRDLGTGWETQYF
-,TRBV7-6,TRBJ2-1,CASSTGLAVYNEQFF
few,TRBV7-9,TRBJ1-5,CASSATGGGPQHF
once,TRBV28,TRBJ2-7,CASRLTPRTGISYEQYF
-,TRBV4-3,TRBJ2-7,CASSQESGTGNVEQYF
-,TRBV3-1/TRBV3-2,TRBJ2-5,CASSWIPSGGEETQYF
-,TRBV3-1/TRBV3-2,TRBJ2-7,CASSQGVGGPLSYEQYF
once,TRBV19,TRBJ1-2,CASRQNSNYGYTF
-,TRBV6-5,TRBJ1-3,CASSYAGVGNTIYF
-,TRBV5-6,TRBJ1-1,CASSRQGEGTEAFF
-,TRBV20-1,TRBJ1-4,CSASLTGELEKLFF
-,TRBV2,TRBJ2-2,CASRIEQGAGELFF
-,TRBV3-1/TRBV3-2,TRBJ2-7,CASSRGNEQYF
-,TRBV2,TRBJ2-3,CASSEAKVAGATDTQYF
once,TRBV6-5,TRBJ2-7,CASSVPGQGIYEQYF
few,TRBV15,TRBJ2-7,CATSGPGTGAYEQYF
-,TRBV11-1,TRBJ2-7,CASSYTGLYEQYF
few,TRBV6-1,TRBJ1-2,CASSEYGPGQDLYGYTF
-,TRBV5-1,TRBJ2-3,CASSPGTYDTQYF
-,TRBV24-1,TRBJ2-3,CATSLGLERGESSVTDTQYF
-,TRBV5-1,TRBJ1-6,CASSLYQGLDSPLHF
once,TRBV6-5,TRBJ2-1,CASSYGRGLVNEQFF
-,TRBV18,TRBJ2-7,CASSPGSWSSYEQYF